The clone carrying this TCR beta chain was counted ten times or more. Antigen: not known. Time point denoted: newly diagnosed GD, antithyroid drugs for less than 3 months. The authors made the TCR library using RNA they extracted from PBMCs. An endocrinology department in Xi'an, China, supplied the patients. CDR3 length: 14 amino acids. The V and J ends lost 4 bases and 6 bases respectively, with 15 bases between them. Germline assignment: CDR1 SGHTA and CDR2 FQGNSA. The data belong to a study of regulatory T cells in long-lasting Graves disease. Findings of the study overall: Persistent disease preferred TRBV28, TRBJ1-2 and TRBJ2-5; new disease, TRBV20-1 and TRBJ2-1.

With iRepertoire HTBI primers and Arm-PCR of CDR3 regions, TCR beta libraries were built. In TCRdb, the multiplex PCR reads were re-called with MiXCR into one record per CDR3 protein. The sample includes about 200,000 distinct CDR3 sequences, 18% of them seen just once. The chain is built from TRBV7-2 and TRBJ1-2, with D perhaps TRBD1 (6 bases). The source was peripheral blood mononuclear cells (PBMCs), collected at new diagnosis, from a patient treated with antithyroid drugs. The TCR originated in a female donor with Graves disease. CDR3 sequence: CASSSDRIQNGYTF. The CDR3 bases are TGTGCCAGCAGCTCCGACAGGATCCAGAATGGCTACACCTTC. The variable domain in full, with the rest retrieved from reference TRBV7-2 and TRBJ1-2, is GAGVSQSPSNKVTEKGKDVELRCDPISGHTALYWYRQSLGQGLEFLIYFQGNSAPDKSGLPSDRFSAERTGGSVSTLTIQRTQQEDSAVYLCASSSDRIQNGYTFGSGTRLTVV.